Following are 19 T cell receptor beta chains from one sample sequenced in a study of T-cell reconstitution after alpha-beta-depleted transplantation in children. The library targeted TCRbeta and was prepared with unique molecular identifiers. TCRdb itself ran the PCR reads through MiXCR, one entry per CDR3 protein. The data contain tens of thousands of distinct CDR3 sequences, over 12% of them singletons. The sample in question was PBMCs, mostly from graft donor cells, obtained 180 days after TCRalphabeta/CD19-depleted stem cell transplant. The source is a male patient aged 2 to 9 who had a stem cell transplant for acute lymphoblastic leukemia, so the T cells may come from the graft donor.

J is TRBJ1-2 and V is TRBV20-1; TRBD1 is a possible D gene (6 bases). The CDR3 consists of 11 residues. Per the germline V gene, CDR1 is DFQATT and CDR2 is SNEGSKA (reference sequence). The ends were cut back, 6 bases at V and 9 bases at J, with 14 bases in the middle. Written as DNA, the CDR3 is TGCAGTGCCCTCAAGGGGGGGAGCTACACCTTC. Translated: CSALKGGSYTF.

V is TRBV18 and J is TRBJ1-1, with D unclear. Germline V gene data show CDR1 as KGHSH and CDR2 as LQKENI. The V and J ends lost 3 bases and 11 bases respectively, with 10 bases between them. This CDR3 has 11 residues. CDR3 amino acids: CASSPQEWAFF. The CDR3, as DNA: TGTGCCAGCTCACCTCAGGAATGGGCTTTCTTT.

This clonotype was seen only a few times. J is TRBJ2-5 and V is TRBV6-1; 8 positions match TRBD2. Germline CDR1 and CDR2: MNHNS and SASEGT. The CDR3 runs 13 residues. V gave up 6 bases and J gave up 4 bases; unmatched junction bases: 4. The CDR3 DNA reads as TGTGCCAGCAGCCGACTAGCGCGAGAGACCCAGTACTTC. It codes for CASSRLARETQYF.

This chain connects TRBV7-9 to TRBJ2-5, with TRBD1 identical over 9 bases. Looked up from germline, CDR1 is SEHNR and CDR2 is FQNEAQ (reference sequence). J was trimmed by 4 bases and V by 1 base; bases with no gene match: 7. The CDR3 runs 16 residues. DNA of the CDR3: TGTGCCAGCAGCTTAGTTGGGACAGGGAGGGCAGAGACCCAGTACTTC. Protein product: CASSLVGTGRAETQYF.

This sequence joins TRBV12-3 or TRBV12-4 and TRBJ1-5; 8 bases map to TRBD1. Trimming at V came to 3 bases and at J to 6 bases, leaving 7 bases not matched to a gene. This CDR3 spans 15 amino acids. The CDR3 DNA reads as TGTGCCAGCAGTTTTCGACAGGGGCCCTTTCAGCCCCAGCATTTT. Protein: CASSFRQGPFQPQHF.

This clonotype was seen more than once but under ten times. The chain is built from TRBV20-1 and TRBJ1-1, with TRBD1 as a possible D gene (6 bases). V was pared by 8 bases and J by 5 bases, with 18 bases between. CDR1 DFQATT and CDR2 SNEGSKA come from the germline V gene (reference sequence). This CDR3 is 13 amino acids long. In nucleotides, the CDR3 is TGCAGTACCCGTCGAACAGGGCAGACTGAAGCTTTCTTT. Translating it yields CSTRRTGQTEAFF.

This clonotype was detected a few times. The chain has TRBV2 and TRBJ2-7; D uncertain. The CDR3 runs 13 residues. The ends were cut back, 2 bases at V and 4 bases at J, with 9 bases in the middle. In germline, CDR1 is SNHLY, CDR2 FYNNEI. This CDR3 reads CASSESRGYEQYF. Written as DNA, the CDR3 is TGTGCCAGCAGTGAAAGTCGCGGATACGAGCAGTACTTC.

Worth noting for this clonotype: At one end, the junction sequence differs from germline, possibly due to a read error. The chain combines TRBV18 with TRBJ1-4; D is possibly TRBD1 (5 bases). Per germline, CDR1 KGHSH and CDR2 LQKENI. This CDR3 is built from 17 residues. DNA for the CDR3: TGTGCCCGCTCACCTTTGCGGGGGAGGCGGACTAATGAAAAACTGTTTTTT. It is translated as CARSPLRGRRTNEKLFF. The complete variable domain, with remaining parts taken from reference TRBV18 and TRBJ1-4, reads NAGVMQNPRHLVRRRGQEARLRCSPMKGHSHVYWYRQLPEEGLKFMVYLQKENIIDESGMPKERFSAEFPKEGPSILRIQQVVRGDSAAYFCARSPLRGRRTNEKLFFGSGTQLSVL.

Comment on this clonotype: Its ends do not fully match the called genes, so a read error is possible. The CDR3 loop is CTSSQKDLMGSPLHF. The DNA of the CDR3 is TGCACCAGCAGCCAAAAAGACTTAATGGGTTCACCCCTCCACTTT. The J gene is TRBJ1-6, the V gene TRBV4-3; D remains ambiguous. The CDR3 is 15 residues long. Per the germline V gene, CDR1 is LGHNA and CDR2 is YSLEER.

This chain uses TRBV7-8 with TRBJ2-7, with 8 positions matching TRBD2. Germline V lookup: CDR1 SGHVS, CDR2 FQNEAQ. This CDR3 contains 14 residues. V dropped 6 bases and J dropped 4; count of bases not matched to a gene: 8. This CDR3 is CASSQRESRYEQYF. CDR3 nucleotides: TGTGCCAGCAGTCAGCGGGAGAGTCGGTACGAGCAGTACTTC. The whole variable domain, remainder taken from reference TRBV7-8 and TRBJ2-7, is GAGVSQSPRYKVAKRGQDVALRCDPISGHVSLFWYQQALGQGPEFLTYFQNEAQLDKSGLPSDRFFAERPEGSVSTLKIQRTQQEDSAVYLCASSQRESRYEQYFGPGTRLTVT.

This clonotype was detected many times. V gene TRBV20-1 combines with J gene TRBJ1-5; 9 nucleotides line up with TRBD1. The CDR3 sequence is 12 residues long. With V trimmed by 0 bases and J by 11 bases, 2 bases remained unmatched. Germline lookup yields CDR1 DFQATT and CDR2 SNEGSKA (reference sequence). CDR3 in amino acids: CSAREDRGAQHF. The CDR3 nucleotides read TGCAGTGCTAGAGAGGACAGGGGAGCCCAGCATTTT.

The table lists this clonotype with many counts. J is TRBJ2-7 and V is TRBV20-1; a possible D gene is TRBD1 (5 bases). This CDR3 contains 16 residues. Germline V CDR1 and CDR2: DFQATT, SNEGSKA (reference sequence). Trimming took 0 bases from V and 0 from J, leaving 15 bases between them. Written as DNA, the CDR3 is TGCAGTGCTAGAGATGGGCAGGGCACCCACTCCTACGAGCAGTACTTC. It codes for CSARDGQGTHSYEQYF.

The rearrangement uses TRBV12-3 or TRBV12-4 and TRBJ1-2; D remains ambiguous. Deletions cut 1 base from V and 5 bases from J, with 8 bases between. The CDR3 has 13 residues. In nucleotides, the CDR3 is TGTGCCAGCAGTTTAGGAGGTTCATATGGCTACACCTTC. Its protein is CASSLGGSYGYTF.

This clonotype occurred a few times. The chain couples TRBV7-2 to TRBJ2-7; 7 nucleotides agree with TRBD1. Germline CDR1 is SGHTA and CDR2 is FQGNSA. V gave up 3 bases and J gave up 0 bases; unmatched junction bases: 8. This CDR3 contains 16 residues. The CDR3 region is CASSFMGQRNSYEQYF. The CDR3 DNA sequence: TGTGCCAGCAGCTTCATGGGACAGCGTAACTCCTACGAGCAGTACTTC.

Remarks on this clonotype: This clone may be a read error of a much larger clone one base away. The rearrangement links TRBV5-6 to TRBJ1-2; D unresolved. Trimming left V 7 bases short and J 3 bases short, with 19 bases between. Germline lookup yields CDR1 SGHDT and CDR2 YYEEEE. This CDR3 is built from 15 residues. The CDR3 nucleotides are TGTGCCAGCCTTGGTGCGCCTACCTTGTACTATGGCTACACCTTC. This sequence encodes CASLGAPTLYYGYTF. The complete variable domain, with remaining parts taken from reference TRBV5-6 and TRBJ1-2, reads DAGVTQSPTHLIKTRGQQVTLRCSPKSGHDTVSWYQQALGQGPQFIFQYYEEEERQRGNFPDRFSGHQFPNYSSELNVNALLLGDSALYLCASLGAPTLYYGYTFGSGTRLTVV.

This clonotype occurred a few times. V usage is TRBV3-1 and J usage is TRBJ2-7; D may correspond to TRBD1 or TRBD2 (5 bases each). Germline V gene sequence: CDR1 LGHDT, CDR2 YNNKEL (reference sequence). The CDR3 contains 13 residues. Deletions cut 4 bases from V and 2 bases from J, with 9 bases between. The CDR3 bases are TGTGCCAGCAGCCGGGACGGGGCCTACGAGCAGTACTTC. Translation: CASSRDGAYEQYF.

This chain joins TRBV6-4 and TRBJ2-2; 7 bases agree with TRBD2. The CDR3 contains 16 residues. Germline V gene data show CDR1 as MRHNA and CDR2 as SNTAGT. After removal of 0 bases from V and 3 bases from J, the junction contained 4 bases not matched to a gene. CDR3 region: CASSDSPSGYTGELFF. The CDR3 bases are TGTGCCAGCAGTGACTCGCCTAGCGGCTACACCGGGGAGCTGTTTTTT.

The rearrangement links TRBV4-2 to TRBJ2-4; D gene unclear. CDR3 length: 16 residues. Trimming left V 4 bases short and J 2 bases short, with 15 bases between. Germline V gives CDR1 LGHNA, CDR2 YNFKEQ. The CDR3 sequence: CASSRQTRKTKNIQYF. CDR3 DNA: TGTGCCAGCAGCCGGCAAACGAGGAAGACCAAAAACATTCAGTACTTC.

This clonotype was counted only a few times. The rearrangement joins TRBV21-1 to TRBJ1-6. TRBV21-1 is shown as a pseudogene. The CDR3 has 15 residues. CDR3 sequence reads: CASSKAGRRDSPLHF. The CDR3 coding sequence is TGTGCCAGCAGCAAAGCTGGGAGGAGGGATTCACCCCTCCACTTT.